This T cell receptor (beta chain) was recorded in a study of blood T cells in healthy people across ages. About the study: Template switching captured about one barcoded beta molecule per two T cells.

Broader study findings: Researchers said unsorted PBMCs prevented a conclusive naive versus antigen-experienced comparison. It was held that the diversity estimates obtained from one million T cells were underestimates.

As concerns this clonotype: What it binds is unknown.

A second PCR, run for roughly 7 to 12 cycles, used a sample-barcoded 5' primer plus a J-beta primer mix. TCRdb re-derived calls from the 5' RACE reads in MiXCR, one entry per CDR3 protein. The sample holds about 770,000 distinct CDR3 sequences, around 45% seen once. Each sample had at least 6 million PBMCs isolated. The CDR3 is 16 residues long. Germline V gene sequence: CDR1 MNHEY, CDR2 SVGAGI. V dropped 0 bases and J dropped 3; count of bases not matched to a gene: 2. The V call is TRBV6-5, the J call TRBJ2-1; 10 bases match TRBD2. The sequenced sample consisted of blood. The sequence was obtained from a man between 60 and 75 years old in good health. The CDR3 is CASSYSASGGYNEQFF. In nucleotides, the CDR3 is TGTGCCAGCAGTTACTCCGCTAGCGGGGGCTACAATGAGCAGTTCTTC.